Described below is a single T cell receptor beta chain sequence and its context. The sample belongs to a study of T cell changes during pregnancy in multiple sclerosis. Clones were read by immunoSEQ multiplex PCR, and TCRdb kept only the in-frame ones, dropping some. The sample includes tens of thousands of clones, 93% of them seen just once. Trimming took off 4 bases at V and 1 base at J, with 13 bases between the two ends. Germline V gives CDR1 LNHDA, CDR2 SQIVND (reference sequence). The CDR3 has 15 residues. The sequence derives from a female donor with multiple sclerosis, enrolled in a pregnancy study. This rearrangement joins TRBV19 to TRBJ1-1; a possible D gene is TRBD1 (6 bases). Sequencing used peripheral blood, obtained after pregnancy. This CDR3 reads CASSRAGDPNTEAFF. The CDR3 DNA reads as TGTGCCAGTAGTAGGGCAGGGGACCCGAACACTGAAGCTTTCTTT.